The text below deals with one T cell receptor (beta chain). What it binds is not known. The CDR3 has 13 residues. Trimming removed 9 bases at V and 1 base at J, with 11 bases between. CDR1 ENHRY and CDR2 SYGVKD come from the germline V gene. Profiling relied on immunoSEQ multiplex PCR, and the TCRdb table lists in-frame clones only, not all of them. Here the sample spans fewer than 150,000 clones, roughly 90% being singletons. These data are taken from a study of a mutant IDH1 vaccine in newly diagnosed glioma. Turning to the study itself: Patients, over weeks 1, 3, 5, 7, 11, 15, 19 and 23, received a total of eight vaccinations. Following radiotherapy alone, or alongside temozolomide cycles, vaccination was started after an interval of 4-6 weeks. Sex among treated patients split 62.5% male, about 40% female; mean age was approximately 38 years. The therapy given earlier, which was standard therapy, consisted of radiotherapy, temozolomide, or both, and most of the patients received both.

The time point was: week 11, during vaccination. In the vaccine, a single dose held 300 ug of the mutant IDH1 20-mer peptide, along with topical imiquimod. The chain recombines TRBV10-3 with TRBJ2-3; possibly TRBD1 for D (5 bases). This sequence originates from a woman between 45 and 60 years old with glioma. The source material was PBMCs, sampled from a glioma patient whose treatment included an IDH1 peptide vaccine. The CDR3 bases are TGTGCCATTGGGGCGGCGCGCACAGATACGCAGTATTTT. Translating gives CAIGAARTDTQYF.